What follows describes a single T cell receptor beta chain. This clone was seen a single time. Its target antigen remains unknown. Base qualities were left out, and no much larger clone turns up one base away. The sample belongs to a study of siplizumab effects on memory and regulatory T cells (dated by TCRdb to between 2018 and 2021). In the study overall: The study examined how the anti-CD2 antibody siplizumab affects alloreactive T-cell subsets in allogeneic mixed lymphocyte reactions built from human PBMCs. Results and caveats for the whole study, not just this receptor: For roughly 75-96% of proliferating CD4+ or CD8+ clones, no naive or memory phenotype could be assigned. The cumulative frequency of alloreactive sequences that could be traced back to unstimulated CD4+ memory T cells was significantly reduced by siplizumab. Among mappable alloreactive CD4+ clones, the Treg-derived fraction averaged approximately 69% with siplizumab versus roughly 30% in control reactions. Whether proliferating Tregs from siplizumab cultures actually had suppressive function was not functionally confirmed. Because sequences at frequencies below about 10^-5 were poorly captured, only a minor fraction of alloreactive clones could be mapped back to unstimulated subsets. Greater diversity appeared to be present in unstimulated naive T cells than in memory T cells, and a substantial contribution to the alloresponse seemed to be made by naive cells.

Library generation was performed with the immunoSEQ multiplex PCR assay. The deep sequencing platform assayed around 95,000 TCR templates per sample. Genomic DNA extracted from sorted T cells was used for TCRbeta CDR3 sequencing. Processing in the source paper ran as follows. The R programming language was used for clonal analysis of the TCRbeta CDR3 data. Unstimulated samples were compared with post-reaction CFSE-low samples to define alloreactive CD4+ and CD8+ clones. By matching sequences to the repertoires of sorted unstimulated Treg and non-Treg cells, each alloreactive CD4+ clone was assigned a regulatory or non-regulatory origin. TCRdb took this table from immuneACCESS and kept in-frame rearrangements with V and J called. Such tables lack part of the clones; where checked against another copy, unresolved V genes explain under half of the gap, and the rest is unexplained. V, J and clone size reflect that table, while D and trimming were determined from the DNA. Across this sample there are more than 90,000 clones, with approximately 91% seen only once. The ten largest clones capture around 13% of the sample.

Sorted unstimulated T cells and proliferating T cells recovered from mixed lymphocyte reactions underwent TCRbeta CDR3 sequencing. Fresh whole blood from around 11 HLA-typed healthy donors was used to isolate PBMCs. To map where alloreactive clones came from, unstimulated CD4+ non-regulatory T cells were FACS-sorted. The clonotype was recovered from a human donor in good health. Sequencing was done on a sample of non-Treg CD4+ T cells sorted from blood. This sample's cell subset or site label indicates: FACS-sorted unstimulated CD4+ non-regulatory T cells.

The nucleotide sequence is TGTGCCAGCAGACCTATTCCGAGGAGCGGCTCGAAAAACACCGGGGAGCTGTTTTTT. Translated, this gives CASRPIPRSGSKNTGELFF. Recombination connected TRBV7-9 to TRBJ2-2, with a weak D call of TRBD2 (5 bases match). The CDR3, from cysteine to phenylalanine, totals 19 residues. The kept DNA is CDR3 alone, 57 bases in frame from the first base. The germline V gene (reference sequence) gives CDR1 as SEHNR and CDR2 as FQNEAQ. V is pared back by 6 bases and J by 2 bases, with 25 bases lying between the germline termini.